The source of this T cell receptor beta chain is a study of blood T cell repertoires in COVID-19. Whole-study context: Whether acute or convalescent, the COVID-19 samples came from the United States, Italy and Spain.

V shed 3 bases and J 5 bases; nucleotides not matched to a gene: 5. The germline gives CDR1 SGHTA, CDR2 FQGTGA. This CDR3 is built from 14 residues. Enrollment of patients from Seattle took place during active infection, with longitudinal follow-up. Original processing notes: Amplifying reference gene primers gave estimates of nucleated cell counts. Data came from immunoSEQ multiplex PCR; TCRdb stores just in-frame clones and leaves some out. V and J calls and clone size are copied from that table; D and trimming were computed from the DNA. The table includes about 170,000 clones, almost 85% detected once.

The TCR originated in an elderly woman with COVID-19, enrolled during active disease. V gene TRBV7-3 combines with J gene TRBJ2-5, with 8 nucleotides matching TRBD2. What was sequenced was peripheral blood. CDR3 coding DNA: TGTGCCAGCAGCTTGCGGGGGGCATATGAGACCCAGTACTTC. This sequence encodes CASSLRGAYETQYF.